This T cell receptor beta chain was documented in a study of CD8 T cells in Susac syndrome (dated by TCRdb to between 2019 and 2020). Turning to the overall study: Of the Susac syndrome patients who were sequenced, 8 or 9 were in clinical remission while five or six had clinically active disease. At blood withdrawal, Susac syndrome patients were therapy-naive, treated with corticosteroids (with IVIg additionally given to some), or treated with IVIg alone. Repertoire sequencing was used to test whether CD8+ T cell activation and differentiation in Susac syndrome was antigen driven.

Peripheral blood CD8+ and CD4+ T cells from healthy donors, Susac syndrome patients and multiple sclerosis patients were profiled by high-throughput TCR beta sequencing. The Susac syndrome patients fulfilled recently defined diagnostic criteria for either definite or probable disease. CD8+ TEMRA cells were enriched by FACS, while bulk CD8+ and CD4+ T cells were purified by magnetic negative isolation. Blood was drawn into EDTA tubes, processed within 24 hours, and PBMCs were isolated by density gradient centrifugation. PBMCs destined for TCR sequencing were cryopreserved in liquid nitrogen and later thawed in a 37 °C water bath. The sorted or isolated CD4+, CD8+ and CD8+ TEMRA cells reached a purity of at least 90%. RNA was extracted with the RNeasy kit and about 0.5 to 1 ug was reverse transcribed using random hexamers. The immunoSEQ multiplex PCR assay, which covers 54 Vbeta and 13 Jbeta segments, was used to amplify TCR beta CDR3 regions. PCR amplification bias was corrected by using a synthetic template baseline for primer optimization and computational correction. In the original analysis: Only productive sequences were kept, with reads annotated to V, D and J genes according to IMGT and analyzed in immunoSEQ Analyzer. Clonality was computed as one minus Shannon entropy normalized by log2 of the number of productive unique sequences. For each patient and control, public and private clones were evaluated among the 100 most prevalent clones. Clones were defined as Susac-specific if absent from the healthy and MS cohorts, from under 1,200 published viral clones and from other ImmuneACCESS disease sequences. TCRdb reprocessed the public reads (quality trimming at Q25 with fastp, clone calling with MiXCR) and kept in-frame beta chains. Rows with a matching CDR3 protein are joined into one entry that keeps the most common DNA and genes. Clone size and V and J calls follow TCRdb, not the original study. This sample is represented by approximately 210,000 distinct CDR3 sequences; approximately 94% of them were singletons. Jointly, the top ten make up about 0.15% of the sample.

As concerns this clonotype: Its antigen target is currently unknown. No base-level quality is on record; no much larger clone is a single base apart.

General findings and caveats noted by the study authors: The CD4+ T cell repertoire of patients with Susac syndrome showed no detectable clonal expansion. The number of individuals in the TCR sequencing and HLA analysis was acknowledged as relatively small.

The receptor comes from a human donor with Susac syndrome. The specimen was CD4+ T cells from PBMCs.

CDR3 sequence: CASSLAGGTGSNTEAFF. The sequenced DNA is TGCGCCAGCAGCTTGGCCGGAGGGACAGGGAGTAACACTGAAGCTTTCTTT. The chain uses TRBV5-1 and TRBJ1-1; 9 bases in between match TRBD1. Germline trimming amounts to 0 bases on V and 2 bases on J, with 8 as the count of junction bases outside the gene matches. The CDR3 starts with the cysteine, ends with the phenylalanine, and has 17 residues. Only CDR3 DNA remains: 51 bases, in frame from the first base. The germline V gene specifies SGHRS as CDR1 and YFSETQ as CDR2.